This is a list of T cell receptor beta chains from one sample in a study of glioma-infiltrating T cells after dendritic cell vaccination. The assay was immunoSEQ multiplex PCR, and TCRdb's table has in-frame clones only and misses some. The sample records approximately 82,000 clones, 70% to 90% being singletons. The sequencing used blood, collected before dendritic cell vaccination. The receptors come from a human donor with glioblastoma. Each CDR3 is given with its conserved first and last residue.

TRBJ1-2 | TRBV5-6 | CASSLVHAGKGYTF
TRBJ1-4 | TRBV5-1 | CASSLGQQNEKLFF
TRBJ2-7 | TRBV18 | CASSQEEGAPWEQYF
TRBJ1-2 | TRBV5-4 | CASSLAGGYYGYTF
TRBJ2-4 | TRBV5-5 | CASSLAQGMAKNIQYF
TRBJ2-5 | TRBV11-3 | CASSLDSGWETQYF
TRBJ2-1 | TRBV29-1 | CSVEGGGEINEQFF
TRBJ2-1 | TRBV6-5 | CASSYPEGRGGHEQFF
TRBJ1-4 | TRBV5-1 | CASRTYGGGGEKLFF
TRBJ1-2 | TRBV21-1 | CASSKIFRGTTTLNYGYTF
TRBJ2-5 | TRBV29-1 | CSVRSLRGETQYF
TRBJ1-2 | TRBV9 | CASSLPRDRPSDGYTF
TRBJ2-3 | TRBV5-1 | CASSPSSGGTDTQYF
TRBJ2-3 | TRBV5-6 | CASTRRASPDTQYF
TRBJ2-1 | TRBV5-1 | CASSLRQGAGNEQFF
TRBJ2-4 | TRBV7-2 | CASSLTLAGFGVGKNIQYF
TRBJ1-3 | TRBV19 | CASSPNSAGNTIYF
TRBJ2-2 | TRBV7-2 | CASSPRTGYTGELFF
TRBJ2-2 | TRBV7-8 | CASSARTARNTGELFF
TRBJ2-3 | TRBV5-1 | CASSSGETDTQYF
TRBJ1-3 | TRBV29-1 | CSVQSGGGNTIYF
TRBJ1-2 | TRBV5-1 | CASSLGDTGGQGYTF
TRBJ2-7 | TRBV11-2 | CASSLVAGAYEQYF
TRBJ1-1 | TRBV5-1 | CASSLPGQGDRAFF
TRBJ1-4 | TRBV30 | CACLFGTGGEKLFF
TRBJ2-1 | TRBV11-2 | CASSLLAAQGYNEQFF
TRBJ1-2 | TRBV5-4 | CASSPGREGQYGYTF
TRBJ2-7 | TRBV6-1 | CASQGLAVNEQYF
TRBJ1-2 | TRBV5-5 | CASSLAQGANYGYTF
TRBJ1-1 | TRBV6-5 | CASRGSLEAFF
TRBJ2-3 | TRBV6-4 | CASSLTSGGTDTQYF
TRBJ2-1 | TRBV10-3 | CAISESFSPLDEQFF
TRBJ1-2 | TRBV4-2 | CASSQPGVRPYGYTF
TRBJ2-7 | TRBV6-1 | CASSVGADEQYF
TRBJ2-5 | TRBV30 | CAWRGGQGARETQYF
TRBJ1-1 | TRBV6-5 | CASSYGAGTDTEAFF
TRBJ1-5 | TRBV19 | CASSPPGTGSNQPQHF
TRBJ1-3 | TRBV7-9 | CASNPTGTERNTIYF
TRBJ2-5 | TRBV5-1 | CASSLAQYQETQYF
TRBJ1-4 | TRBV5-6 | CASSDRGPNEKLFF
TRBJ2-3 | TRBV5-1 | CASSSSGGTDTQYF
TRBJ1-5 | TRBV7-8 | CASSSPGQGALYSNQPQHF
TRBJ1-4 | TRBV5-6 | CASSWRLGTGVKKLFF
TRBJ2-3 | TRBV30 | CAWSVRGSGSIDTQYF
TRBJ1-1 | TRBV11-2 | CASSSPRYRGNTEAFF
TRBJ1-6 | TRBV5-1 | CASSEGQGLNSPLHF
TRBJ1-2 | TRBV2 | CASSVYTNYGYTF